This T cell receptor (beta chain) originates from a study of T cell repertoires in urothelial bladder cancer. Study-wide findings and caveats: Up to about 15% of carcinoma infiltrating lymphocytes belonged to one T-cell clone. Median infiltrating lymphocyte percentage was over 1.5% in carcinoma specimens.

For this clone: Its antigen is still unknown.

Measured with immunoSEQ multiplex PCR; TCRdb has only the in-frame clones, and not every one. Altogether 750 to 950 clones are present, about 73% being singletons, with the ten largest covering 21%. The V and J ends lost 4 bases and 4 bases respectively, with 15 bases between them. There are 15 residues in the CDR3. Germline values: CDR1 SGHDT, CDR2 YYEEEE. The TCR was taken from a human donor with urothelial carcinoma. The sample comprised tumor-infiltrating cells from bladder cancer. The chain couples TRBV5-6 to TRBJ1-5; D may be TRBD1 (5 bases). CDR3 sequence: CASSRGAGRNQPQHF. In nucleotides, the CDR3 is TGTGCCAGCAGCCGTGGGGCCGGTCGTAATCAGCCCCAGCATTTT.